One TCR beta chain is described in this entry. The Seattle patients, enrolled during active infection, were followed longitudinally. The trim removed 0 bases at V and 7 bases at J, leaving 5 bases unmatched. The length of the CDR3 is 16 residues. Germline V gives CDR1 SNHLY, CDR2 FYNNEI. Authors' methods: Amplified reference gene primers provided the basis for estimating nucleated cell counts. Some clones are missing from TCRdb's copy, which holds only in-frame ones; the method was immunoSEQ multiplex PCR. The V and J calls and the clone size are those of that table, but D and trimming were determined from the DNA. The table lists roughly 350,000 clones, about nine tenths of them singletons. These data belong to a study of blood T cell repertoires in COVID-19. In the study overall: The origin of the acute and convalescent COVID-19 samples was the United States, Italy and Spain. From T cells, B-cell-depleted T cells, or PBMCs came the material, which was cDNA or gDNA.

The TCR comes from a woman aged 45-65 years with COVID-19, enrolled during active disease. The chain has TRBV2 and TRBJ1-5, with 11 bases lining up with TRBD1. Sequencing was carried out using peripheral blood. CDR3 bases: TGTGCCAGCAGTGAAGCGGGGACAGGGGGTGGACAGCCCCAGCATTTT. It encodes CASSEAGTGGGQPQHF.